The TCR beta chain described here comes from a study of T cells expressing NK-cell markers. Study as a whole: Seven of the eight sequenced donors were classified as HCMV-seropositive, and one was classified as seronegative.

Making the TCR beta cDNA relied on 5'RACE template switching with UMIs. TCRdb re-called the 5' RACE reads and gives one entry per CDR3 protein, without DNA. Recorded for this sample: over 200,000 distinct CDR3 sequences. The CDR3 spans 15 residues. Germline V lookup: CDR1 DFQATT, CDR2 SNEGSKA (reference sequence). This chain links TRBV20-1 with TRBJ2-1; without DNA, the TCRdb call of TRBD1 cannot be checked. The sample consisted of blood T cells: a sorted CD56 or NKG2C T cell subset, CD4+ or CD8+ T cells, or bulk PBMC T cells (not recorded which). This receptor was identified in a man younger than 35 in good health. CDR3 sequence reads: CSALRPGQLYNEQFF.